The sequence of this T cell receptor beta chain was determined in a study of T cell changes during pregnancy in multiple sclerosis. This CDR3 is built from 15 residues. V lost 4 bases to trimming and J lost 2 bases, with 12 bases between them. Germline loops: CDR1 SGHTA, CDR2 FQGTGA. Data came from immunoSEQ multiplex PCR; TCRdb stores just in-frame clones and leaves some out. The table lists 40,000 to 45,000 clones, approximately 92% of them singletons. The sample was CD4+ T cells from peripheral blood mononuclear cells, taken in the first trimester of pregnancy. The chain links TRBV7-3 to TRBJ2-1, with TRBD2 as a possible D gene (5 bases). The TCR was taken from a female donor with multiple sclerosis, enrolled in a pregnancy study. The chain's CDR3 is CASSSPGSAYNEQFF. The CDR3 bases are TGTGCCAGCAGCTCCCCAGGTAGCGCCTACAATGAGCAGTTCTTC.